The T cell receptor beta chain described here comes from a study of blood T cell repertoires in COVID-19 (dated by TCRdb to about 2020). As for the study more broadly: The collaborator samples originated in the United States, Italy and Spain and spanned the acute and convalescent phases of COVID-19. The repertoires were made available in a free public database intended to serve as a resource for research on the immune response to SARS-CoV-2. Samples came from the ongoing ImmuneRACE study (first 160 participants) plus 1,254 subjects from 6 global collaborators. HLA class I and class II types, where available, came from metadata supplied by the sample provider rather than from assay-based typing. Deeply sampled blood TCRbeta repertoires from subjects exposed to, actively infected with, or recovered from COVID-19 were included in the dataset. The prospective study material was composed of cDNA or gDNA derived from T cells, B-cell-depleted T cells, or PBMCs. A de-identified subject ID, COVID-19 status, age in years and sex were almost always included in the sample metadata.

Collaborating institutions collected whole blood in K2EDTA tubes following their own protocols. For TCRbeta analysis, collaborators shipped samples in one of three forms: frozen whole blood, isolated PBMCs, or DNA extracted from either of those sample types. About this clone itself: Its antigen is unknown. No much larger clone exists at a distance of one base, and base qualities are not known.

TCRbeta CDR3 regions were amplified from genomic DNA by means of the immunoSEQ Assay, a bias-controlled multiplex PCR. In the source study's methods: Within the assay, amplification of reference gene primers was used to estimate how many nucleated cells each sample contained. To quantify the absolute abundance of each unique TCRbeta CDR3 rearrangement, sequence reads were collapsed and filtered. For each sample, productive Simpson clonality was calculated by taking the square root of Simpson's diversity index across productive rearrangements. TCRdb's version of the immuneACCESS table is confined to in-frame rearrangements and falls short of the full clone set. An unresolved V gene accounts for under half of the shortfall where checked; the remainder is of unknown origin. The DNA gave D and trimming, while V, J and clone size come from that table. Counted in this sample were about 110,000 clones; about four fifths of them appeared once. 15% to 20% of the sample belongs to the ten largest clones.

Results and caveats for the whole study, not just this receptor: The quantity of clinical and demographic metadata differed by source and by participant and was supplied without curation.

The CDR3 has 19 amino acids, counting the end cysteine and phenylalanine. Kept here is only the CDR3 DNA, which spans 57 bases and is read in frame from base 1. The germline V gene (reference sequence) gives CDR1 as SEHNR and CDR2 as FQNEAQ. The V end loses 5 bases and the J end loses 1 base, and a stretch of 26 bases separates them. Sequencing used peripheral blood. The sequence was obtained from an older woman with acute or convalescent COVID-19. This chain joins TRBV7-9 to TRBJ1-1; a weak D assignment points to TRBD1 (6 bases agree). The sequenced DNA is TGTGCCAGCAGCCCGCAAATCGGGGGGACAATACTAGAGAACACTGAAGCTTTCTTT. This is translated as CASSPQIGGTILENTEAFF.